This is a list of T cell receptor beta chains from one sample in a study of blood T cell repertoires in COVID-19. Clones were read by immunoSEQ multiplex PCR, and TCRdb kept only the in-frame ones, dropping some. The sample lists a few hundred thousand clones; 88% were seen once. Source material: peripheral blood. Receptors originate from a man aged 55 to 70 who had recovered from COVID-19. Each CDR3 is given without its conserved first and last residue. D genes are given only for firm matches.

TRBJ1-5,TRBV7-2,.,ASSFRDNQPQH
TRBJ2-7,TRBV6-6,TRBD2,ASIEKEAGVAYEQY
TRBJ2-3,TRBV5-1,.,ASSFVGSTDTQY
TRBJ1-1,TRBV19,.,ASSISTLGAEAF
TRBJ1-2,TRBV6-2/TRBV6-3,TRBD1,ASSYSTGVDGYT
TRBJ2-7,TRBV7-2,TRBD1,ASSIRDRGRYEQY
TRBJ1-1,TRBV7-9,.,ASSLELTNTEAF
TRBJ1-2,TRBV6-5,.,ASSLIPTYYGYT
TRBJ2-1,TRBV9,.,ASSVDPRGTDNEQF
TRBJ1-1,TRBV5-1,.,ASNGVGGANTEAF
TRBJ2-1,TRBV7-8,TRBD2,ASSLAGTSMYEQF
TRBJ2-1,TRBV6-5,.,ASSYPSTPYNEQF
TRBJ1-3,TRBV5-1,TRBD1,ASSFYDRGESSGNTIY
TRBJ1-1,TRBV11-2,TRBD1,ASSLSTGGEAF
TRBJ2-5,TRBV18,.,ASSPGGETQY
TRBJ1-4,TRBV18,.,ASSPPGQPLGEKLF
TRBJ1-6,TRBV11-1,.,ASSPEGRPLH
TRBJ1-2,TRBV4-1,TRBD1,ASSQRGQGREINYGYT
TRBJ2-1,TRBV7-8,.,ASSLEQARAYNEQF
TRBJ2-3,TRBV9,TRBD2,ASSVYGGGNTDTQY
TRBJ1-3,TRBV30,.,AWSVQGANTIY
TRBJ2-7,TRBV19,TRBD2,ASSIRLATDEQY
TRBJ1-1,TRBV18,TRBD1,ASSPIGTGKNTEAF
TRBJ1-4,TRBV6-1,.,ASSEPGRNEKLF
TRBJ1-6,TRBV10-3,.,AISGGEGSHNSPLH